This T cell receptor (beta chain) was sequenced during a study of shared clonotypes between healthy human individuals (dated by TCRdb to about 2020). The study in broad terms: The cohort included a few men and a couple of women between 18 and 49 years of age. Between about 0.8 and 9 billion PBMCs per donor were obtained by leukapheresis. For each donor, CD4 naive and CD4 memory were each given three plates, CD8 naive was given two plates, and CD8 memory was given one plate. To increase sequencing depth and limit assay-specific biases, different laboratories used diverse techniques to prepare libraries and sequence TCR repertoires. To estimate repertoire size and how much clonotypes are shared between individuals, the study performed deep sequencing of blood TCR repertoires from a few healthy adults.

A remark on this clone: Its antigen remains unidentified. Within one base of it there is no much larger clone, and no base qualities were kept.

CD8 naive samples consisted of CD45RO-negative cells that were positively selected for CCR7, yielding a CD45RA+CCR7+ population without TemRA cells. Donors were healthy HIV-negative adults with no recently reported acute infections or vaccinations. Only Caucasian adults living in Nashville, Tennessee, USA were represented among the donors. Blood was obtained by leukapheresis, after which PBMCs were separated by Ficoll-Histopaque density gradient centrifugation and cryopreserved in liquid nitrogen vapor phase. Purity and quantity of every magnetically sorted T cell population were checked by analytical flow cytometry. Genomic DNA was isolated from every sorted fraction and measured by UV absorbance on a Nanodrop 2000c. CDR1 and CDR2 are drawn from the germline V gene: SGHAT, FQNNGV. V is trimmed back by 1 base and J by 14 bases, and the junction contains 12 bases that no gene match accounts for. The CDR3 goes from the cysteine to the phenylalanine over 16 residues. CDR3 DNA only is kept here, 48 bases in frame from base 1.

Using the deep immunoSEQ assay, multiplex PCR amplified TCR CDR3 regions from genomic DNA. Extracted genomic DNA from each cell subset was distributed evenly across all wells of several immunoSEQ 96-well plates, and each plate was treated as a replicate. Each replicate PCR for sorted subsets received roughly 200 ng genomic DNA, equal to about 30,000 T cell genomes. Purified libraries were measured with a Qubit 3.0 fluorometer, size-checked on a Bioanalyzer 2100, and measured again with the KAPA Library Quantification kit. A separate single-read 150-cycle Illumina NextSeq 550 flow cell was used to sequence each immunoSEQ 96-well plate. From the authors' description of their analysis: The immunoSEQ output contained only junctional sequences without quality scores, so filtering could not match that applied to full-length reads. Sequences were annotated with PyIR, a Python wrapper for IgBLAST v1.9, and V/J genes and CDR3 were assigned using IMGT germline references. Reads were removed for weak V/J assignments (E-value above 1e-6), missing CDR3, stop codons, out-of-frame junctions, or ambiguous translated residues. V3J clonotypes were defined by identical inferred V gene, J gene, and CDR3 amino acid sequence. Percentage overlap between repertoires was calculated by dividing the number of shared unique clonotypes by the size of the smaller repertoire. Richness of each repertoire was evaluated using RTK rarefaction, the Chao1 estimator, and Recon v2.1 estimates of unobserved clonotypes. OLGA was used to compute generation probabilities for all TCRbeta clonotypes that the gDNA method yielded from a handful of donors. In its TCRdb copy, this immuneACCESS table keeps in-frame sequences only and misses some clones. Where compared with another copy, unresolved V genes explain less than half of these, and the others have no known cause. The V and J calls and clone size come from that table; D and trimming were worked out from the DNA. The sample includes hundreds of thousands of clones, with 96% observed a single time. More than 0.085% of the sample is taken by the ten largest.

Overall study outcomes, separate from this receptor: Estimated clonotype richness was generally larger for naive than for memory subsets. Across a handful of donors, around 5% of naive CD4, more than 3% of naive CD8, around 2.5% of memory CD4, and over 0.35% of memory CD8 clonotypes were shared. Sampling was restricted to blood, and TCR repertoires in tissues likely differ from the TCR repertoires found in blood. The small number of donors limited the genetic and exposure-history diversity represented. Compared with non-shared clonotypes, the clonotypes found in all four sorted-subset donors had higher generation probabilities. Rarefaction of sorted-subset datasets indicated incomplete sequencing despite the large sequencing depth. Pairwise subsampling led to the expectation that sequencing depth would affect the degree of clonotype sharing among donors.

The TCR originated in a woman aged 25 to 39 in good health. Sequencing used naive CD8+ T cells sorted from blood. This specimen's cell subset or site label, per the study, means: CD45RA+CCR7+. This receptor chain uses TRBV11-2 and TRBJ1-6; TRBD1 agrees with 9 junctional bases. This receptor carries the CDR3 CASSLGPGQGLESLHF. The nucleotides are TGTGCCAGCAGCTTAGGCCCGGGACAGGGACTAGAATCCCTCCACTTT. With the portions outside the CDR3 filled from the reference TRBV11-2 and TRBJ1-6 genes, the complete variable region becomes EAGVAQSPRYKIIEKRQSVAFWCNPISGHATLYWYQQILGQGPKLLIQFQNNGVVDDSQLPKDRFSAERLKGVDSTLKIQPAKLEDSAVYLCASSLGPGQGLESLHFGNGTRLTVT.